This is a list of T cell receptor beta chains from one sample in a study of cytomegalovirus exposure and HLA in healthy donors. Sequenced by immunoSEQ multiplex PCR; TCRdb stores in-frame clones only, minus some. This table has more than 110,000 clones, around three quarters appearing once. Material: PBMCs. The receptor source for this set is a woman between 55 and 75 years old in good health and CMV-seropositive. Both conserved end residues are part of each CDR3. Fields, in order: J gene, D gene, V gene, clone size, CDR3 DNA, CDR3 protein. D genes are given only for firm matches. The size field is filled for only some rows; it gives once, few, many or a size class.

>TRBJ2-7|TRBD2|TRBV5-8|NA
TGTGCCAGCAGGGGCCTAGCGGGCATCTCCTACGAGCAGTACTTC
CASRGLAGISYEQYF
>TRBJ2-6|NA|TRBV18|NA
TGTGCCAGCTCACCGGTACAGATAACTGGGGCCAACGTCCTGACTTTC
CASSPVQITGANVLTF
>TRBJ2-2|NA|TRBV4-1|few
TGCGCCAGCAGCGAAGATCCGGCAGGGGCGAACACCGGGGAGCTGTTTTTT
CASSEDPAGANTGELFF
>TRBJ2-3|NA|TRBV28|NA
TGTGCCAGCAGACCGGGACTGAACACAGATACGCAGTATTTT
CASRPGLNTDTQYF
>TRBJ2-1|TRBD2|TRBV11-2|once
TGTGCCAGCAGCTTAGATTCAGGACTAGCGGGTTACAATGAGCAGTTCTTC
CASSLDSGLAGYNEQFF
>TRBJ1-3|NA|TRBV10-1|NA
TGCGCCAGCAGTGCGGCAGGCTCTGGAAACACCATATATTTT
CASSAAGSGNTIYF
>TRBJ2-3|NA|TRBV5-1|NA
TGCGCCAGCAGCTCCATGGGGGGAGGCACAGATACGCAGTATTTT
CASSSMGGGTDTQYF
>TRBJ2-7|TRBD2|TRBV6-5|NA
TGTGCCAGCAGTTATACTAGCGGGAGAGGCTACGAGCAGTACTTC
CASSYTSGRGYEQYF
>TRBJ2-7|NA|TRBV2|NA
TGTGCCAGCAGTGAACAAGGGAGAGCGGACGAGCAGTACTTC
CASSEQGRADEQYF
>TRBJ2-7|TRBD1|TRBV14|NA
TGTGCCAGCAGCCTCAGGGGGCCCTCCTACGAGCAGTACTTC
CASSLRGPSYEQYF
>TRBJ2-2|NA|TRBV18|NA
TGTGCCAGCTCACCGCAGTTCGACACCGGGGAGCTGTTTTTT
CASSPQFDTGELFF
>TRBJ1-5|TRBD1|TRBV19|NA
TGTGCCAGTAGTCACTCCGGGATGAGGGGGCGCCGCGCTCAGCCCCAGCATTTT
CASSHSGMRGRRAQPQHF
>TRBJ2-5|NA|TRBV18|few
TGTGCCAGCTCACCGGGGGCGAGGGAGACCCAGTACTTC
CASSPGARETQYF
>TRBJ2-7|TRBD2|TRBV5-6|NA
TGTGCCAGCAGCTTGCGCCTAGCGGCCTACGAGCAGTACTTC
CASSLRLAAYEQYF
>TRBJ2-5|NA|TRBV2|few
TGTGCCAGCAATCAGCAAGAGACCCAGTACTTC
CASNQQETQYF
>TRBJ2-7|NA|TRBV5-4|NA
TGTGCCAGCAGCCGGATGGAGGACCGAACCCACGAGCAGTACTTC
CASSRMEDRTHEQYF
>TRBJ2-7|TRBD1|TRBV5-4|NA
TGTGCCAGCAGCTCCGCGGGACAGGGGAACTACGAGCAGTACTTC
CASSSAGQGNYEQYF
>TRBJ1-4|NA|TRBV27|NA
TGTGCCAGCACATCCGCCGGGGAGGAAAAACTGTTTTTT
CASTSAGEEKLFF
>TRBJ2-3|NA|TRBV6-1|few
TGTGCCAGCAGTGGCGGCGGCAGCTACACAGATACGCAGTATTTT
CASSGGGSYTDTQYF
>TRBJ1-1|NA|TRBV7-3|few
TGTGCCAGCAGCTTAACGAATGGGGGGGAAGCTTTCTTT
CASSLTNGGEAFF
>TRBJ1-5|NA|TRBV19|once
TGTGCCAGTACAGGGTTGGGGGCCTATCAGCCCCAGCATTTT
CASTGLGAYQPQHF
>TRBJ2-1|NA|TRBV18|NA
TGTGCCAGCTCACCAGGGCTAGCATCCTACAATGAGCAGTTCTTC
CASSPGLASYNEQFF
>TRBJ2-1|NA|TRBV19|NA
TGTGCCAGTAGCCCTCGGGGTTACAATGAGCAGTTCTTC
CASSPRGYNEQFF
>TRBJ2-3|NA|TRBV11-2|NA
TGTGCCAGCAGCCAATGGACAGTGGCACCAGGGACGGATACGCAGTATTTT
CASSQWTVAPGTDTQYF
>TRBJ1-5|NA|TRBV5-4|NA
TGTGCCAGCAGCTTGGAGGTGGGCCAACCCCAGCATTTT
CASSLEVGQPQHF
>TRBJ2-7|NA|TRBV11-2|many
TGTGCCAGCAGCTTAGGTCTCTACGAGCAGTACTTC
CASSLGLYEQYF
>TRBJ2-2|NA|TRBV6-5|few
TGTGCCAGCAGTCCGCCGGGAGCACCTACCGGGGAGCTGTTTTTT
CASSPPGAPTGELFF
>TRBJ2-7|TRBD2|TRBV6-5|NA
TGTGCCAGCAGCCGTAGCGGGGCGAACTACGAGCAGTACTTC
CASSRSGANYEQYF
>TRBJ2-7|TRBD2|TRBV5-1|NA
TGCGCCAGCAGCTTGGCGGGGGGTAACGAGCAGTACTTC
CASSLAGGNEQYF
>TRBJ1-2|NA|TRBV28|NA
TGTGCCAGCAGTTTACCCCGTTCTGGCTACACCTTC
CASSLPRSGYTF
>TRBJ1-5|NA|TRBV15|NA
TGTGCCACCAGCACTGGACGGGGGGCGGATAGCAATCAGCCCCAGCATTTT
CATSTGRGADSNQPQHF
>TRBJ1-2|TRBD1|TRBV28|NA
TGTGCCAGCAGGTCGACAGGGGTAAACTATGGCTACACCTTC
CASRSTGVNYGYTF
>TRBJ2-7|TRBD2|TRBV5-1|NA
TGCGCCAGCAGCTTGGAGACTAGCGGAGGCTACGAGCAGTACTTC
CASSLETSGGYEQYF
>TRBJ1-3|NA|TRBV7-8|few
TGTGCCAGCAGCTTACTGAACACCATATATTTT
CASSLLNTIYF
>TRBJ1-2|TRBD1|TRBV5-5|NA
TGTGCCAGCAGTTGGGGACAGAGTTATGGCTACACCTTC
CASSWGQSYGYTF
>TRBJ2-5|TRBD2|TRBV7-6|NA
TGTGCCAGCAGCCCAAATGGGCGGGAGAGATGGGAGACCCAGTACTTC
CASSPNGRERWETQYF
>TRBJ2-5|TRBD2|TRBV6-5|few
TGTGCCAGCAGGGCGGGAGTTGGGACCCAGTACTTC
CASRAGVGTQYF
>TRBJ1-2|TRBD1|TRBV9|NA
TGTGCCAGCACCGTATCACAGGGGGCGGGCGGCTACACCTTC
CASTVSQGAGGYTF
>TRBJ1-5|NA|TRBV18|NA
TGTGCCAGCTCACCACCAACAGGGAAGGGCAATCAGCCCCAGCATTTT
CASSPPTGKGNQPQHF
>TRBJ2-5|TRBD1|TRBV11-2|NA
TGTGCCAGCAGTTTGGGACAGGGTTTAGAGGCCCAGTACTTC
CASSLGQGLEAQYF
>TRBJ2-5|TRBD1|TRBV28|NA
TGTGCCAGCAGTTCGGGGACAGGGGGCTGGCAAGAGACCCAGTACTTC
CASSSGTGGWQETQYF
>TRBJ2-3|NA|TRBV28|few
TGTGCCAGCAGTTACGGAGATACGCAGTATTTT
CASSYGDTQYF
>TRBJ2-5|NA|TRBV5-1|NA
TGCGCCAGCAGCCGGGGAGACACCCAAGAGACCCAGTACTTC
CASSRGDTQETQYF